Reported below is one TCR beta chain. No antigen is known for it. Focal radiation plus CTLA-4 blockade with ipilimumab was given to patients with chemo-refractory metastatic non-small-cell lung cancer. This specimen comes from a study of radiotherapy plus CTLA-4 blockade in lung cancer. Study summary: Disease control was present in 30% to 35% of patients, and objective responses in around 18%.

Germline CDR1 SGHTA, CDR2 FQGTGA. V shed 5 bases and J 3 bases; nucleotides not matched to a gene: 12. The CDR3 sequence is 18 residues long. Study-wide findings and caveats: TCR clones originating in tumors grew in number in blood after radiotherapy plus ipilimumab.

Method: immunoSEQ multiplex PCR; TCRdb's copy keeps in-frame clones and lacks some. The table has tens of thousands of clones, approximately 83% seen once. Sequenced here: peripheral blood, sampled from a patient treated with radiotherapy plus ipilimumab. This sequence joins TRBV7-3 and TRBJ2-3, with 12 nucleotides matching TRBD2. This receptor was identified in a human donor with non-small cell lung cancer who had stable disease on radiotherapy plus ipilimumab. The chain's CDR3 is CASSLFGLLAGGTDTQYF. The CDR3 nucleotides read TGTGCCAGCAGCCTCTTCGGCCTACTAGCGGGGGGAACAGATACGCAGTATTTT.